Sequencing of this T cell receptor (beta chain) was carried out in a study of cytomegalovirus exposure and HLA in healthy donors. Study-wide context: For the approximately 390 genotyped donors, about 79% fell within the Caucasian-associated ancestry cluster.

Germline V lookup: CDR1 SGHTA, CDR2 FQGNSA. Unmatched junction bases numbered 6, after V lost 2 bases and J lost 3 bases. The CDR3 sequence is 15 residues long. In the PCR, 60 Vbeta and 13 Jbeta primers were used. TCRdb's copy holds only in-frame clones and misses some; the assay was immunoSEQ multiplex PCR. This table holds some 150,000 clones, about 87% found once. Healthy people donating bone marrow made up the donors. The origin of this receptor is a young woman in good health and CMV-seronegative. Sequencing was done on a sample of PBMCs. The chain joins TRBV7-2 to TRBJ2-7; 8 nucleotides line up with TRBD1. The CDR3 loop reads CASSLRTGRGYEQYF. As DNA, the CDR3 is TGTGCCAGCAGCTTACGGACAGGGAGAGGCTACGAGCAGTACTTC.